These 25 T cell receptor beta chains share one sample of origin, sequenced in a study of blood T cell repertoires in COVID-19. Libraries were prepared by immunoSEQ multiplex PCR; TCRdb keeps only in-frame clonotypes and omits some of them. Of 200,000 to 250,000 clones listed, about four fifths were seen once; the top ten hold roughly 10%. The sample comprised peripheral blood. These receptor sequences come from a man older than 75 with acute or convalescent COVID-19.

CDR3 sequence (DNA): TGTGCCAGTAGACCTCAGGGGAACACTGAAGCTTTCTTT. Translating it yields CASRPQGNTEAFF. V usage is TRBV19 and J usage is TRBJ1-1; tentatively, D is TRBD1 (5 bases). V was trimmed by 6 bases and J by 1 base, leaving 9 bases between them. The CDR3 has 13 amino acids. CDR1 is LNHDA and CDR2 is SQIVND in the germline V gene (reference sequence).

This chain joins TRBV7-2 and TRBJ2-7; tentatively, D is TRBD1 (6 bases). With 1 base removed from V and 3 bases from J, the gap between germline ends came to 10 bases. The length of the CDR3 is 14 residues. The germline gives CDR1 SGHTA, CDR2 FQGNSA. CDR3 region: CASSLDRQVYEQYF. For the CDR3, the DNA is TGTGCCAGCAGCTTAGACAGACAGGTCTACGAGCAGTACTTC. Variable domain in full (rest from reference TRBV7-2 and TRBJ2-7): GAGVSQSPSNKVTEKGKDVELRCDPISGHTALYWYRQSLGQGLEFLIYFQGNSAPDKSGLPSDRFSAERTGGSVSTLTIQRTQQEDSAVYLCASSLDRQVYEQYFGPGTRLTVT.

The chain employs TRBV19 and TRBJ1-1, with D unresolved. This CDR3 has 17 amino acids. The germline V gene has CDR1 LNHDA and CDR2 SQIVND (reference sequence). Between the trimmed V and J ends, which lost 1 base and 1 base, there was a span of 16 bases. In nucleotides, the CDR3 is TGTGCCAGTAGTATAGGACCCAGTGGACGGGGGAACACTGAAGCTTTCTTT. Protein product: CASSIGPSGRGNTEAFF. The full variable domain, its missing parts supplied by reference TRBV19 and TRBJ1-1, is DGGITQSPKYLFRKEGQNVTLSCEQNLNHDAMYWYRQDPGQGLRLIYYSQIVNDFQKGDIAEGYSVSREKKESFPLTVTSAQKNPTAFYLCASSIGPSGRGNTEAFFGQGTRLTVV.

The rearrangement links TRBV6-2 or TRBV6-3 to TRBJ2-2; D ambiguous. Looked up from germline, CDR1 is MNHEY and CDR2 is SVGEGT. This CDR3 spans 14 amino acids. V was shortened by 4 bases and J by 0 bases, with 6 bases between the two germline ends. CDR3 loop: CASSFRSNTGELFF. In DNA, the CDR3 is TGTGCCAGCAGTTTTAGATCGAACACCGGGGAGCTGTTTTTT.

This clone was detected once. CDR3 protein: CASSQGRYQPQHF. CDR3 DNA: TGTGCCAGCAGCCAAGGGCGGTATCAGCCCCAGCATTTT. The V gene is TRBV3-1 (or the pseudogene TRBV3-2), the J gene TRBJ1-5; D is ambiguous. Germline V gene data show CDR1 as LGHDT and CDR2 as YNNKEL (reference sequence). The CDR3 spans 13 residues. Trimming pared 1 base from V and 5 bases from J, leaving 6 bases between.

This chain connects TRBV6-2 or TRBV6-3 to TRBJ2-4; 9 bases match TRBD1. CDR3 size: 22 residues. CDR1 and CDR2 from the germline V gene are MNHEY and SVGEGT. After removal of 6 bases from V and 2 bases from J, the junction contained 26 bases not matched to a gene. CDR3 DNA sequence: TGTGCCAGCAGCCCCGCGTTTGGGGAGGGACAGGGTATTGTTGGAACCAAAAACATTCAGTACTTC. Protein sequence: CASSPAFGEGQGIVGTKNIQYF.

Written as DNA, the CDR3 is TGTGCCAGTAGGCGGACAGGGGGTAGAACTGAAGCTTTCTTT. Protein product: CASRRTGGRTEAFF. This chain uses TRBV19 with TRBJ1-1; 10 nucleotides align to TRBD1. This CDR3 has 14 amino acids. The V and J ends lost 6 bases and 5 bases, in that order; junction bases with no gene match: 6. CDR1 LNHDA and CDR2 SQIVND come from the germline V gene (reference sequence). Using reference TRBV19 and TRBJ1-1 for the parts outside the CDR3, the full variable domain is DGGITQSPKYLFRKEGQNVTLSCEQNLNHDAMYWYRQDPGQGLRLIYYSQIVNDFQKGDIAEGYSVSREKKESFPLTVTSAQKNPTAFYLCASRRTGGRTEAFFGQGTRLTVV.

The gene calls are TRBV3-1 (or the pseudogene TRBV3-2) and TRBJ1-2; the D is unclear. V dropped 2 bases and J dropped 7 bases, with 8 bases sitting between them. CDR1 and CDR2 from the germline V gene are LGHDT and YNNKEL (reference sequence). This CDR3 is built from 12 residues. DNA for the CDR3: TGTGCCAGCAGCCAATTAACTGTTGGCTACACCTTC. This codes for CASSQLTVGYTF.

The DNA of the CDR3 is TGTGCCAGCAGCTTAAGAGGGGGGGAAAACTATGGCTACACCTTC. The encoded protein is CASSLRGGENYGYTF. V usage is TRBV7-9 and J usage is TRBJ1-2; a weak D match, TRBD1 (6 bases). Trimming removed 2 bases at V and 2 bases at J, with 12 bases between. CDR1 is SEHNR, CDR2 FQNEAQ, per germline (reference sequence). The CDR3 consists of 15 residues.

The chain recombines TRBV11-2 with TRBJ2-5; 7 nucleotides align to TRBD1. Trimming removed 4 bases from V and 9 bases from J; junction bases left unmatched: 5. Per the germline V gene, CDR1 is SGHAT and CDR2 is FQNNGV. The CDR3 is 12 residues long. This CDR3 reads CASSSQGVAQYF. In nucleotides, the CDR3 is TGTGCCAGCAGCTCCCAGGGGGTGGCCCAGTACTTC.

The rearrangement uses TRBV5-1 and TRBJ2-3; TRBD2 aligns across 14 bases. Germline V gives CDR1 SGHRS, CDR2 YFSETQ. V shed 3 bases and J 1 base; nucleotides not matched to a gene: 1. The CDR3 has 16 residues. CDR3 DNA: TGCGCCAGCAGCTCGGGACTAGCGGGGGGCACAGATACGCAGTATTTT. It yields the protein CASSSGLAGGTDTQYF. The variable domain in full, completed from reference TRBV5-1 and TRBJ2-3, reads KAGVTQTPRYLIKTRGQQVTLSCSPISGHRSVSWYQQTPGQGLQFLFEYFSETQRNKGNFPGRFSGRQFSNSRSEMNVSTLELGDSALYLCASSSGLAGGTDTQYFGPGTRLTVL.

The chain is built from TRBV5-4 and TRBJ2-4; D is perhaps TRBD2 (6 bases). The CDR3 runs 15 residues. V dropped 6 bases and J dropped 0 bases, with 13 bases sitting between them. CDR1 and CDR2 (germline): SGHNT, YYREEE (reference sequence). The CDR3 DNA is TGTGCCAGCACCCTGCTGGGGGGAGCCAAAAACATTCAGTACTTC. It is translated as CASTLLGGAKNIQYF.

This clone was seen a handful of times. The CDR3 region has the DNA TGTGCCAGCAGCTTCGGCAGGGGCTGGATGAACACTGAAGCTTTCTTT. The encoded protein is CASSFGRGWMNTEAFF. The chain links TRBV11-2 to TRBJ1-1, with D possibly matching TRBD1 (6 bases). CDR1 and CDR2 (germline): SGHAT, FQNNGV. This CDR3 has 16 residues. Trimming removed 3 bases from V and 0 bases from J, with 14 bases in between. Drawing the rest from reference TRBV11-2 and TRBJ1-1, the complete variable domain is EAGVAQSPRYKIIEKRQSVAFWCNPISGHATLYWYQQILGQGPKLLIQFQNNGVVDDSQLPKDRFSAERLKGVDSTLKIQPAKLEDSAVYLCASSFGRGWMNTEAFFGQGTRLTVV.

This chain joins TRBV3-1 (or the pseudogene TRBV3-2) and TRBJ2-3, with 8 nucleotides matching TRBD2. Germline trimming cut 0 bases from V and 3 bases from J; bases unmatched to any gene: 5. The CDR3 consists of 16 residues. Per germline, CDR1 LGHDT and CDR2 YNNKEL (reference sequence). CDR3 sequence (DNA): TGTGCCAGCAGCCAAGAGTGGACTAGCACGACAGATACGCAGTATTTT. Protein: CASSQEWTSTTDTQYF.

This clone was seen a few times. The rearrangement joins TRBV4-1 to TRBJ2-2; 12 nucleotides align to TRBD2. The germline gives CDR1 MGHRA, CDR2 YSYEKL. There are 19 residues in the CDR3. The trim removed 4 bases at V and 5 bases at J, leaving 14 bases unmatched. The CDR3 protein is CASSPRTSGAGSGTGELFF. As DNA, the CDR3 is TGCGCCAGCAGCCCACGGACTAGCGGGGCCGGGTCGGGAACCGGGGAGCTGTTTTTT.

The chain uses TRBV5-1 and TRBJ1-5; D call uncertain. Trimming took off 0 bases at V and 0 bases at J, with 4 bases between the two ends. CDR1 is SGHRS, CDR2 YFSETQ, per germline. This CDR3 is built from 14 residues. The CDR3 loop reads CASSLAGSNQPQHF. CDR3 nucleotide sequence: TGCGCCAGCAGCTTGGCCGGTAGCAATCAGCCCCAGCATTTT.

The chain recombines TRBV5-4 with TRBJ1-2; possible D gene TRBD1, 5 bases. Per the germline V gene, CDR1 is SGHNT and CDR2 is YYREEE (reference sequence). V lost 4 bases, J lost 6 bases, and 19 bases lay in between. The CDR3 covers 15 residues. This CDR3 is CASSAPGLMRDGYTF. CDR3 sequence (DNA): TGTGCCAGCAGCGCACCGGGACTTATGCGGGATGGCTACACCTTC.

V usage is TRBV18 and J usage is TRBJ2-5; D might be TRBD1 (6 bases). Germline values: CDR1 KGHSH, CDR2 LQKENI. CDR3 size: 13 residues. The V gene lost 11 bases and the J gene lost 1 base, with 14 bases spanning the gap. The CDR3, as DNA: TGTGCCTCTACCCCGGACAGCCAAGAGACCCAGTACTTC. Amino acid sequence: CASTPDSQETQYF.

The rearrangement joins TRBV21-1 to TRBJ2-3; the table's D call TRBD1 went unverified against the DNA. TRBV21-1 is listed as a pseudogene. The CDR3 runs to 16 residues. The CDR3 is CASSKGGNRGKDTQYF. The CDR3 coding sequence is TGTGCCAGCAGCAAAGGAGGGAACAGGGGGAAAGATACGCAGTATTTT.

This clone is a singleton in its sample. The gene calls are TRBV25-1 and TRBJ2-7; tentatively, D is TRBD1 (6 bases). Germline-derived CDR1 and CDR2 are MGHDK and SYGVNS. CDR3 length: 14 amino acids. With 6 bases removed from V and 5 bases from J, the gap between germline ends came to 17 bases. This chain's CDR3 is CASSRTGSRDEQYF. In DNA form, the CDR3 reads TGTGCCAGCAGCCGTACAGGGAGTAGGGACGAGCAGTACTTC.

The rearrangement joins TRBV28 to TRBJ1-5, with D possibly matching TRBD1 (6 bases). V shed 5 bases and J shed 0 bases, with 11 bases lying between them. The V gene's germline CDR1 is MDHEN and CDR2 SYDVKM. The CDR3 length is 15 residues. The CDR3: CASSPQGYSNQPQHF. CDR3 in DNA: TGTGCCAGCAGTCCACAGGGTTATAGCAATCAGCCCCAGCATTTT.

This chain joins TRBV18 and TRBJ2-7, with D tentatively TRBD1 (6 bases). Trimming removed 0 bases at V and 3 bases at J, with 9 bases between. This CDR3 has 14 residues. Germline V lookup: CDR1 KGHSH, CDR2 LQKENI. The CDR3 region has the DNA TGTGCCAGCTCACCACCGCAGGGGCGCTACGAGCAGTACTTC. Its translation is CASSPPQGRYEQYF.

This clone was detected once. The chain has TRBV4-2 and TRBJ1-5; maybe TRBD1 (5 bases). V was shortened by 2 bases and J by 3 bases, with 14 bases between the two germline ends. Per germline, CDR1 LGHNA and CDR2 YNFKEQ. The CDR3 length is 16 residues. The CDR3 nucleotides read TGTGCCAGCAGCCAACAAATTCAGGGTCCCAATCAGCCCCAGCATTTT. Translating gives CASSQQIQGPNQPQHF.

The genes are TRBV5-5 and TRBJ2-7; no clear D. The CDR3 loop spans 14 amino acids. Trimming removed 2 bases from V and 0 bases from J, with 9 bases in between. Germline CDR1 is SGHKS and CDR2 is YYEKEE (reference sequence). The chain's CDR3 is CASSFRQDSYEQYF. The DNA for the CDR3 is TGTGCCAGCAGCTTCCGACAAGACTCCTACGAGCAGTACTTC.

The rearrangement joins TRBV10-3 to TRBJ2-1; 7 bases map to TRBD2. The ends lost 4 bases at V and 0 bases at J; junction bases unmatched: 6. CDR3 length equals 16 residues. The germline CDR1 and CDR2 sequences are ENHRY and SYGVKD. The CDR3 DNA is TGTGCCATCAGTGGGGGGGGTCCCAGCTCCTACAATGAGCAGTTCTTC. This encodes CAISGGGPSSYNEQFF.